Below are 7 T cell receptor beta chains sequenced from a single sample in a study of PD-L1 blockade in urothelial cancer. Time point meaning: peripheral blood 6 weeks after treatment start. TCRdb's table, derived via immunoSEQ multiplex PCR, lists solely in-frame clones and lacks some. The table lists more than 95,000 clones, more than 85% of them singletons. Material: PBMCs, obtained around atezolizumab (anti-PD-L1) treatment. The receptors come from a man in his sixties with urothelial cancer.

The chain couples TRBV5-3 to TRBJ1-5, with D perhaps TRBD1 (5 bases). TRBV5-3 is placed among ORFs of uncertain function. V was pared by 0 bases and J by 5 bases, with 18 bases between. This CDR3 region has 17 residues. The CDR3 sequence is CARSLALSRDGDQPQHF. CDR3 bases: TGTGCCAGAAGCTTGGCACTTAGCAGGGATGGGGATCAGCCCCAGCATTTT.

The DNA for the CDR3 is TGCGCCAGCAGCTTCACTAGCGGGGGGGCCAAGAATGAGCAGTTCTTC. This gives the protein CASSFTSGGAKNEQFF. V usage is TRBV5-1 and J usage is TRBJ2-1; the match to TRBD2 covers 13 bases. The V gene end was trimmed by 2 bases and the J gene end by 7 bases; junction bases not matched to a gene: 6. The germline gives CDR1 SGHRS, CDR2 YFSETQ. The CDR3 sequence is 16 residues long.

J is TRBJ1-3 and V is TRBV4-1; D unclear. The CDR3 loop spans 15 amino acids. Germline CDR1 and CDR2: MGHRA and YSYEKL. Trimming took off 1 base at V and 3 bases at J, with 10 bases between the two ends. The CDR3 region is CASSQAFAVGNTIYF. CDR3 sequence (DNA): TGCGCCAGCAGCCAAGCCTTCGCAGTTGGAAACACCATATATTTT.

V usage is TRBV5-1 and J usage is TRBJ2-5; 8 nucleotides align to TRBD2. The V gene end was trimmed by 4 bases and the J gene end by 5 bases; junction bases not matched to a gene: 13. Germline CDR1 is SGHRS and CDR2 is YFSETQ. The CDR3 sequence is 16 residues long. The DNA for the CDR3 is TGCGCCAGCAGCCGCACGGCCGGGGGGGCGCGGGAGACCCAGTACTTC. As protein: CASSRTAGGARETQYF. Together with reference TRBV5-1 and TRBJ2-5, the CDR3 gives the full variable domain: KAGVTQTPRYLIKTRGQQVTLSCSPISGHRSVSWYQQTPGQGLQFLFEYFSETQRNKGNFPGRFSGRQFSNSRSEMNVSTLELGDSALYLCASSRTAGGARETQYFGPGTRLLVL.

This chain links TRBV19 with TRBJ2-2, with D perhaps matching TRBD2 (6 bases). This CDR3 region has 13 residues. CDR1 and CDR2 from the germline V gene are LNHDA and SQIVND (reference sequence). Trimming cost V 9 bases and J 2 bases, with 10 bases left between them. The CDR3 DNA sequence: TGTGCCAGCGGGACTGTTAACACCGGGGAGCTGTTTTTT. Translating gives CASGTVNTGELFF.

The J gene is TRBJ2-3, the V gene TRBV5-1, with 13 bases aligning to TRBD2. Per germline, CDR1 SGHRS and CDR2 YFSETQ. Losses at the gene ends were 1 base for V and 2 bases for J; bases not matched to a gene: 13. The CDR3 extends over 20 amino acids. CDR3 nucleotides: TGCGCCAGCAGCTTGAGCCCAGGACTAGCGGGAGAGCCCCTCACAGATACGCAGTATTTT. Amino acid sequence: CASSLSPGLAGEPLTDTQYF.

The chain carries TRBV9 and TRBJ2-5; 9 bases fit TRBD1. The CDR3 runs to 14 residues. The junction had 9 bases not matched to a gene; V was cut back by 3 bases and J by 9 bases. Germline V gene lookup returns CDR1 SGDLS and CDR2 YYNGEE. CDR3 loop: CASSADRGGSAQYF. The DNA of the CDR3 is TGTGCCAGCAGCGCCGACAGGGGGGGTTCGGCCCAGTACTTC.